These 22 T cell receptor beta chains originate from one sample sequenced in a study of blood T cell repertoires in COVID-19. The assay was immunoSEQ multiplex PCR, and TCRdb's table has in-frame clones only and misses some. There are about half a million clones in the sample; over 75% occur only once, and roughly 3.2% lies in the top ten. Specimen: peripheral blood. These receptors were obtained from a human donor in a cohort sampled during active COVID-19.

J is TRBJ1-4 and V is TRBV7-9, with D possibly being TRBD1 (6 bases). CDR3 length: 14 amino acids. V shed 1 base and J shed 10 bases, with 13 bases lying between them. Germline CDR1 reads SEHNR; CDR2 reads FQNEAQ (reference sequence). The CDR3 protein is CASSLESGVVKLFF. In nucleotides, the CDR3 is TGTGCCAGCAGCTTAGAATCAGGGGTGGTAAAACTGTTTTTT. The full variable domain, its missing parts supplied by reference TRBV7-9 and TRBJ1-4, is DTGVSQNPRHKITKRGQNVTFRCDPISEHNRLYWYRQTLGQGPEFLTYFQNEAQLEKSRLLSDRFSAERPKGSFSTLEIQRTEQGDSAMYLCASSLESGVVKLFFGSGTQLSVL.

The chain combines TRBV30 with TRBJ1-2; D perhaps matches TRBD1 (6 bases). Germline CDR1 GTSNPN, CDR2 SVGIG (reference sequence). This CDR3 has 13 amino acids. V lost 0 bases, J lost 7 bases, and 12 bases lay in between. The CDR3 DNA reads TGTGCCTGGAGTGTCGAGGACAGAGGTGGCTACACCTTC. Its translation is CAWSVEDRGGYTF.

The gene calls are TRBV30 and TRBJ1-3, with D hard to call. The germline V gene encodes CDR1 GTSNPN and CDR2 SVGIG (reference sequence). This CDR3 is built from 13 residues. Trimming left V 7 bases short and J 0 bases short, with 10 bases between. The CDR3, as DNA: TGTGCCTACGGACGGGGCTCTGGAAACACCATATATTTT. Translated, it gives CAYGRGSGNTIYF. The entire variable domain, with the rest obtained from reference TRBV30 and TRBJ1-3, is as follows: SQTIHQWPATLVQPVGSPLSLECTVEGTSNPNLYWYRQAAGRGLQLLFYSVGIGQISSEVPQNLSASRPQDRQFILSSKKLLLSDSGFYLCAYGRGSGNTIYFGEGSWLTVV.

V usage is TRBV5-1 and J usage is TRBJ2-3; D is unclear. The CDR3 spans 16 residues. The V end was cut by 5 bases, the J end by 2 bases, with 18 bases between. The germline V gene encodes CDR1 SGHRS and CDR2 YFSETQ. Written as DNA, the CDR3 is TGCGCCAGCAGACCGGGTTCTGGCTCTTACACAGATACGCAGTATTTT. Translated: CASRPGSGSYTDTQYF.

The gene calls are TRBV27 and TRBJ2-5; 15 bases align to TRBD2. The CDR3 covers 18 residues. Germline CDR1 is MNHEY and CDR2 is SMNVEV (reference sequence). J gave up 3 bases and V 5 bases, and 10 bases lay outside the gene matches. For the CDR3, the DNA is TGTGCCAGCAGTCGAGGCGGGACTAGCGGGAGGAGAGAAGAGACCCAGTACTTC. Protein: CASSRGGTSGRREETQYF.

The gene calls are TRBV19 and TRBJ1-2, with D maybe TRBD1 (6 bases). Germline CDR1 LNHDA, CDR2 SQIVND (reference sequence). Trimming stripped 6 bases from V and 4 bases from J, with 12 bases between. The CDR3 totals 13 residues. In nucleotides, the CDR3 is TGTGCCAGTAGCCAGGGGAACCTCTATGGCTACACCTTC. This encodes CASSQGNLYGYTF.

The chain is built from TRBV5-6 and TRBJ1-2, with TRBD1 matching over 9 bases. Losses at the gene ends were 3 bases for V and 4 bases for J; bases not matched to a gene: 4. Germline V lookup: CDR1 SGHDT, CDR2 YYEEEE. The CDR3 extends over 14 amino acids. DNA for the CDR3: TGTGCCAGCAGCTCTGACAGGGGGACCTATGGCTACACCTTC. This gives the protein CASSSDRGTYGYTF.

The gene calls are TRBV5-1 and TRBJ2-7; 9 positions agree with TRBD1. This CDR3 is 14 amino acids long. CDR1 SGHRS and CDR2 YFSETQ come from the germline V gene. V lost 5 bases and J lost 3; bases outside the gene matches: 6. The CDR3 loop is CASSFGTGIYEQYF. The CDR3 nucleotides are TGCGCCAGCAGTTTCGGGACAGGGATCTACGAGCAGTACTTC.

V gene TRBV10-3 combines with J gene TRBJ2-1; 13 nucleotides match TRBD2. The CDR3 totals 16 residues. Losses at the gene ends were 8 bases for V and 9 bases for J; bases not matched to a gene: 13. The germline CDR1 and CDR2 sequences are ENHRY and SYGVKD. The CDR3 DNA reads TGTGCCATCGCTCCTTCCCGGACTAGCGGGAGACCTGAGCAGTTCTTC. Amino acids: CAIAPSRTSGRPEQFF.

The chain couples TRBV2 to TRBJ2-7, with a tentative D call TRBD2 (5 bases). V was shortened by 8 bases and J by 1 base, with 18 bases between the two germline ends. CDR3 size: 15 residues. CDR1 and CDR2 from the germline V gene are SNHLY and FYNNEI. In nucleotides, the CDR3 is TGTGCCAGCGTGGAGGACGTAAGTCAGTCCTACGAGCAGTACTTC. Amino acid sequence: CASVEDVSQSYEQYF.

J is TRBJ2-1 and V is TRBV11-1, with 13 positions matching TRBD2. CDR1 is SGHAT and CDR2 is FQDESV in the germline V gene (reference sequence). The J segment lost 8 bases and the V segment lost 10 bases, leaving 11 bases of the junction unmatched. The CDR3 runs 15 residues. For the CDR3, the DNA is TGTGCCACAGGGGCAGAGACTAGCGGGAGGTATGAGCAGTTCTTC. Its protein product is CATGAETSGRYEQFF. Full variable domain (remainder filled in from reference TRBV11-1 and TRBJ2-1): EAEVAQSPRYKITEKSQAVAFWCDPISGHATLYWYRQILGQGPELLVQFQDESVVDDSQLPKDRFSAERLKGVDSTLKIQPAELGDSAMYLCATGAETSGRYEQFFGPGTRLTVL.

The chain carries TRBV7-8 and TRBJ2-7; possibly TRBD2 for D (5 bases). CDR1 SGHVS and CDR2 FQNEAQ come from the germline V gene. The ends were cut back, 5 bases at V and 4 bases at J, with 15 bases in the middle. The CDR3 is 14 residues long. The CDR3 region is CASSVFPSKYEQYF. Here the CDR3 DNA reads TGTGCCAGCAGCGTATTCCCTAGCAAGTACGAGCAGTACTTC.

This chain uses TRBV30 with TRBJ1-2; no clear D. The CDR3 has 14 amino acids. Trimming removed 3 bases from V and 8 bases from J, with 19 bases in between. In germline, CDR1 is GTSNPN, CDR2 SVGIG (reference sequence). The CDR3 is CAWSAAVEAEGYTF. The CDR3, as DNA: TGTGCCTGGAGCGCCGCAGTGGAAGCGGAGGGCTACACCTTC.

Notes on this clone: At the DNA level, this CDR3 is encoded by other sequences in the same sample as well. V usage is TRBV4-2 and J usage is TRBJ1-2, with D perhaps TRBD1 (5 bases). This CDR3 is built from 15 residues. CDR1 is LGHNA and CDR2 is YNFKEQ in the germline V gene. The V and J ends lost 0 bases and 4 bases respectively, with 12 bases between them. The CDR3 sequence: CASSQEKQVAYGYTF. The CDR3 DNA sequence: TGTGCCAGCAGCCAAGAAAAACAGGTCGCCTATGGCTACACCTTC.

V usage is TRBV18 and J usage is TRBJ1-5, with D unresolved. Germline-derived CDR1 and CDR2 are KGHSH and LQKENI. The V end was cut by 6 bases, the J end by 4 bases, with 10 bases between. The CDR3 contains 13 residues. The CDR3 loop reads CASSPAENQPQHF. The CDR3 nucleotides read TGTGCCAGCTCTCCGGCGGAAAATCAGCCCCAGCATTTT.

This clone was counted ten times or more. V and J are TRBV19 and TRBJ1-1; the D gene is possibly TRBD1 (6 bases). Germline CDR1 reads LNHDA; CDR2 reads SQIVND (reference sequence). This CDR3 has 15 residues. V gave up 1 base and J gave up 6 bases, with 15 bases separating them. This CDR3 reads CASSIAGVRDAEAFF. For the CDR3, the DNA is TGTGCCAGTAGTATAGCAGGGGTGAGGGACGCTGAAGCTTTCTTT.

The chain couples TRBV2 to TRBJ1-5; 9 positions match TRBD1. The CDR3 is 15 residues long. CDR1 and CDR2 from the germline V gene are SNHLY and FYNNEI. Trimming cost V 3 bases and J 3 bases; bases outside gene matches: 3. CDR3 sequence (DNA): TGTGCCAGCAGTGAGCGGACAGGGGACAATCAGCCCCAGCATTTT. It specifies CASSERTGDNQPQHF.

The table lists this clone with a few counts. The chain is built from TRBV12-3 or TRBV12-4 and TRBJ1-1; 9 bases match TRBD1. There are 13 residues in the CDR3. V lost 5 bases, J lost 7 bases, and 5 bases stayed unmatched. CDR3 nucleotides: TGTGCCAGCAGTCGGGACAGGGTATATGAAGCTTTCTTT. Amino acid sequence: CASSRDRVYEAFF.

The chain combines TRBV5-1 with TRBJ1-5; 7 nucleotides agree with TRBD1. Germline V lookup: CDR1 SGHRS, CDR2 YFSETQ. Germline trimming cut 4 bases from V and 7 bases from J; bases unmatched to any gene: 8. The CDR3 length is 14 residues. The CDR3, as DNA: TGCGCCAGCAGCATTGGGACAGAGGAGCAGCCCCAGCATTTT. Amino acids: CASSIGTEEQPQHF.

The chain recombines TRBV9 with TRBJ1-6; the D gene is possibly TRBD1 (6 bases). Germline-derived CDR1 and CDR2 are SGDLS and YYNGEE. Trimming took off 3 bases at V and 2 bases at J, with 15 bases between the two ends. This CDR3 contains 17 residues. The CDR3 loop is CASSASPRGTYNSPLHF. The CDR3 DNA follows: TGTGCCAGCAGCGCGAGCCCCAGGGGAACCTATAATTCACCCCTCCACTTT.

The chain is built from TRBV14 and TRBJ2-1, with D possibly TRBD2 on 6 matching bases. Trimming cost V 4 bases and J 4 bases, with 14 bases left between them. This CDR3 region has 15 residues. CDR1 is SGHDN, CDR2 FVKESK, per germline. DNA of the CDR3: TGTGCCAGCAGCCCGTGGGACTCTCGATACAATGAGCAGTTCTTC. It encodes CASSPWDSRYNEQFF.

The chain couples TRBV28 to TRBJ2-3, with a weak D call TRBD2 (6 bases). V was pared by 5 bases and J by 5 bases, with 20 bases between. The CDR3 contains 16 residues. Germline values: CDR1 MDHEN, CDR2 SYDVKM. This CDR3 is CASSILGPGDEDTQYF. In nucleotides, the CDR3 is TGTGCCAGCAGTATCCTGGGGCCGGGAGATGAAGATACGCAGTATTTT.